This T cell receptor (beta chain) was sequenced for a study of cytomegalovirus exposure and HLA in healthy donors. Deletions cut 1 base from V and 0 bases from J, with 12 bases between. CDR1 SGHVS and CDR2 FNYEAQ come from the germline V gene. The CDR3 sequence is 16 residues long. Vbeta (60) and Jbeta (13) primers were used in the PCR. TCRdb keeps only in-frame clones here, not all; method: immunoSEQ multiplex PCR. Of more than 95,000 clones in the sample, about 80% are singletons; the top ten hold 7.5% to 9.5%. This chain joins TRBV7-6 and TRBJ1-1; D perhaps matches TRBD1 (5 bases). Sequenced sample: PBMCs. This TCR derives from a man aged 30 to 45 in good health and CMV-seropositive. The chain's CDR3 is CASSLDLQGLNTEAFF. In nucleotides, the CDR3 is TGTGCCAGCAGCTTAGATCTCCAGGGTTTGAACACTGAAGCTTTCTTT.